This TCR beta chain derives from a study of T cells after yellow fever vaccination. The V segment lost 1 base and the J segment 1 base; nucleotides outside the gene matches: 2. CDR3 length: 17 residues. Germline V CDR1 and CDR2: SEHNR, FQNEAQ (reference sequence). TCRdb called the 5' RACE reads again in MiXCR, with one record for every CDR3 protein. The profile shows 450,000 to 550,000 distinct CDR3 sequences, roughly 21% of them singletons. Sequencing was performed on PBMCs, taken 15 days after the yellow fever booster vaccination. The chain carries TRBV7-9 and TRBJ1-6; 9 nucleotides align to TRBD1. The receptor was isolated from a man aged 30 to 45 who received the YFV17D yellow fever vaccine. The CDR3 nucleotides are TGTGCCAGCAGCTTAGGGGACAGGGTGTCCTATAATTCACCCCTCCACTTT. As protein: CASSLGDRVSYNSPLHF.